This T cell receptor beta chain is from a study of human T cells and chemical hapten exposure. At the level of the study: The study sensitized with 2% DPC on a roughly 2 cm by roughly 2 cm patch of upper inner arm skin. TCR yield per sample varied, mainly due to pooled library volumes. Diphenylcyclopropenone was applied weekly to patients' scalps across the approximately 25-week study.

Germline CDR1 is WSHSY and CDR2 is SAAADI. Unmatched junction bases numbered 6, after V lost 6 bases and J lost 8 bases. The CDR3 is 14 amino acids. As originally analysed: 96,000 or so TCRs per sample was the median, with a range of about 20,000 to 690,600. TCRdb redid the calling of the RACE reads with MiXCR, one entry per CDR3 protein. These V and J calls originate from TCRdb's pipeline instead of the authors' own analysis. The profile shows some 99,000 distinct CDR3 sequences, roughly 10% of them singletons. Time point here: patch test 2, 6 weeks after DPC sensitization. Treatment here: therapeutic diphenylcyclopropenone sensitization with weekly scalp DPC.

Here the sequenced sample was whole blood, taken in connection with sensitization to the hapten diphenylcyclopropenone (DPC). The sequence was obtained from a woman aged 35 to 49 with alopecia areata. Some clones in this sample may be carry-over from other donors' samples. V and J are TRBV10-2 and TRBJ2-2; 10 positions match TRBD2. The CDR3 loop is CASRGLAVYGELFF. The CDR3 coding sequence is TGCGCCAGCAGAGGACTAGCGGTGTATGGGGAGCTGTTTTTT.